What follows is one T cell receptor (beta chain) and its context. As handled by the study authors: Reference gene primer amplification gave estimated nucleated cell counts. TCRdb keeps only in-frame clones here, not all; method: immunoSEQ multiplex PCR. V and J calls and clone size are copied from that table; D and trimming were computed from the DNA. The sample has some 130,000 clones; approximately 82% are singletons. The sample comes from a study of blood T cell repertoires in COVID-19. Study context: The United States, Italy and Spain provided the acute and convalescent COVID-19 samples. From T cells, B-cell-depleted T cells, or PBMCs came the material, which was cDNA or gDNA.

CDR1 and CDR2 from the germline V gene are MNHEY and SMNVEV (reference sequence). The CDR3 contains 14 residues. Trimming shortened V by 3 bases and J by 4 bases, and 10 bases separated the two germline ends. This clonotype was obtained from a man between 40 and 49 years old with active or convalescent COVID-19. The sequencing input was peripheral blood. The rearrangement links TRBV27 to TRBJ1-5; possibly TRBD1 for D (5 bases). CDR3 bases: TGTGCCAGCAGTTTCCAGGGAAGGAATCAGCCCCAGCATTTT. Protein product: CASSFQGRNQPQHF.